This T cell receptor (beta chain) was retrieved from a study of Graves' ophthalmopathy and Graves' hyperthyroidism. Overall study results and limits: Blood also carried most expanded thyroid clonotypes exceeding 0.001 frequency. Ophthalmopathy progression was predicted with 70.59% sensitivity and 72.22% specificity.

The V gene lost 7 bases and the J gene lost 7 bases, with 11 bases spanning the gap. This CDR3 region has 12 residues. Germline V gene lookup returns CDR1 MNHNS and CDR2 SASEGT. Orbital computed tomography, together with clinical symptoms, serum thyroxine, TRAb and thyroid ultrasound, was used for diagnosis. Sampling around 9 ml of fresh peripheral blood provided the PBMCs. This clonotype was counted at least ten times. Its matching antigen is unknown. The TCR beta CDR3 regions underwent amplification from RNA transcripts. The workflow started with a first-round RT-PCR run with HTBI primers and then moved on to a second-round multiplex PCR. One entry per CDR3 protein, called by TCRdb with MiXCR from the multiplex PCR reads. The repertoire holds 300,000 or so distinct CDR3 sequences, with about a sixth as singletons.

What was sequenced was peripheral blood. The gene calls are TRBV6-1 and TRBJ1-5; weak D call: TRBD1 (5 bases). The TCR originated in an adult man with Graves' ophthalmopathy. The CDR3 spells CASNLGEQPQHF. The DNA of the CDR3 is TGTGCCAGCAACCTGGGGGAGCAGCCCCAGCATTTT.